This entry lists 20 T cell receptor beta chains sequenced from one sample in a study of OX40 agonist ivuxolimab in advanced cancers. The table came from immunoSEQ multiplex PCR; TCRdb's copy has only in-frame clones and leaves some out. The sample comprises nearly 50,000 clones, around 90% of which are singletons, and roughly 6.8% rests with the top ten. Sequenced here: CD4+ or CD8+ T cells sorted from blood, sampled in a trial of the OX40 agonist ivuxolimab. The source is an adult with an advanced solid tumor such as melanoma, head and neck, liver or kidney cancer.

The J gene is TRBJ1-5, the V gene TRBV5-8; D perhaps matches TRBD1 (6 bases). The CDR3 covers 15 residues. Germline values: CDR1 SGHTS, CDR2 YDEGEE. Trimming shortened V by 2 bases and J by 2 bases, and 11 bases separated the two germline ends. CDR3 nucleotides: TGTGCCAGCAGCTTACTACAGGGAGGCAATCAGCCCCAGCATTTT. Amino acids: CASSLLQGGNQPQHF.

This chain connects TRBV7-3 to TRBJ2-7; 7 bases match TRBD2. The CDR3 spans 14 residues. V dropped 5 bases and J dropped 1; count of bases not matched to a gene: 5. CDR1 and CDR2 from the germline V gene are SGHTA and FQGTGA. As DNA, the CDR3 is TGTGCCAGCAGCGAGCTCGGGGGGTCCTACGAGCAGTACTTC. This sequence encodes CASSELGGSYEQYF.

V gene TRBV11-2 combines with J gene TRBJ2-1, with D unclear. Germline V gene lookup returns CDR1 SGHAT and CDR2 FQNNGV. V lost 1 base and J 4 bases, leaving 8 bases between the germline ends. This CDR3 has 14 residues. The CDR3 sequence: CASSLVGQYNEQFF. The DNA of the CDR3 is TGTGCCAGCAGCTTAGTTGGGCAATACAATGAGCAGTTCTTC.

In this sample, this clone turned up once. The V gene is TRBV13, the J gene TRBJ2-3; no firm D call. This CDR3 comprises 13 residues. Germline V lookup: CDR1 PRHDT, CDR2 FYEKMQ (reference sequence). V gave up 5 bases and J gave up 5 bases, with 11 bases separating them. DNA for the CDR3: TGTGCCAGCAGCACCGATAGAAGAGATACGCAGTATTTT. This sequence encodes CASSTDRRDTQYF.

The chain couples TRBV4-1 to TRBJ2-3, with no clear D. Germline V gene lookup returns CDR1 MGHRA and CDR2 YSYEKL. V was pared by 0 bases and J by 0 bases, with 4 bases between. The CDR3 is 14 amino acids. The CDR3 region is CASSQEPSTDTQYF. The CDR3 nucleotides are TGCGCCAGCAGCCAAGAGCCCAGCACAGATACGCAGTATTTT.

This chain connects TRBV10-3 to TRBJ2-5, with D unresolved. This CDR3 has 12 residues. V lost 5 bases, J lost 2 bases, and 6 bases lay in between. Germline assignment: CDR1 ENHRY and CDR2 SYGVKD. The CDR3 sequence is CAISQNQETQYF. CDR3 sequence (DNA): TGTGCCATCAGTCAGAATCAAGAGACCCAGTACTTC.

The rearrangement uses TRBV6-5 and TRBJ2-3, with D possibly being TRBD2 (5 bases). This CDR3 has 12 residues. The V gene lost 6 bases and the J gene lost 11 bases, with 15 bases spanning the gap. The germline CDR1 and CDR2 sequences are MNHEY and SVGAGI. The CDR3 DNA is TGTGCCAGCAGAAAGGGCCTAGCTAAGCAGTATTTT. Encoded protein: CASRKGLAKQYF.

The chain employs TRBV7-6 and TRBJ2-2; 8 bases fit TRBD1. The CDR3 runs to 17 residues. Per germline, CDR1 SGHVS and CDR2 FNYEAQ. The J segment lost 6 bases and the V segment lost 0 bases, leaving 9 bases of the junction unmatched. CDR3 region: CASSLAGTGEFAGELFF. The CDR3 DNA is TGTGCCAGCAGCTTAGCGGGGACAGGTGAATTTGCCGGGGAGCTGTTTTTT.

The chain joins TRBV6-1 to TRBJ1-1; tentative D call: TRBD1 (6 bases). Deletions cut 3 bases from V and 1 base from J, with 9 bases between. The CDR3 is 14 amino acids. Looked up from germline, CDR1 is MNHNS and CDR2 is SASEGT. CDR3 loop: CASSELTGNTEAFF. CDR3 bases: TGTGCCAGCAGTGAGCTGACAGGGAACACTGAAGCTTTCTTT.

V is TRBV4-1 and J is TRBJ2-7, with D maybe TRBD2 (6 bases). V was cut by 2 bases and J by 5 bases, with 13 bases left in between. This CDR3 comprises 14 residues. Germline CDR1 and CDR2: MGHRA and YSYEKL. In nucleotides, the CDR3 is TGCGCCAGCAGCCAACGCGGGACTTCCCACGAGCAGTACTTC. Translated: CASSQRGTSHEQYF.

The V call is TRBV6-1, the J call TRBJ1-2, with 9 bases that match TRBD1. The CDR3 runs to 13 residues. CDR1 MNHNS and CDR2 SASEGT come from the germline V gene. V shed 6 bases and J 8 bases; nucleotides not matched to a gene: 7. DNA for the CDR3: TGTGCCAGCAGGGTGGACAGGGGAGAGGGCTACACCTTC. Translation: CASRVDRGEGYTF.

The genes are TRBV29-1 and TRBJ2-1; 8 bases are shared with TRBD1. CDR1 and CDR2 from the germline V gene are SQVTM and ANQGSEA. J gave up 13 bases and V 4 bases, and 6 bases lay outside the gene matches. This CDR3 has 11 residues. The CDR3 region has the DNA TGCAGCGTTGTCGTCGGACAGGGACAGTTCTTC. Encoded protein: CSVVVGQGQFF.

This chain joins TRBV6-6 and TRBJ1-1; TRBD1 aligns across 7 bases. V trimming: 6 bases; J trimming: 1 base; junction bases outside the gene matches: 2. There are 13 residues in the CDR3. Germline values: CDR1 MNHNY, CDR2 SVGAGI (reference sequence). The CDR3 DNA follows: TGTGCCAGCAGACAGGGGAGGAACACTGAAGCTTTCTTT. Protein product: CASRQGRNTEAFF.

The chain links TRBV28 to TRBJ2-1; D remains ambiguous. This CDR3 has 13 residues. From germline, CDR1 is MDHEN and CDR2 SYDVKM. Trimming shortened V by 1 base and J by 4 bases, and 5 bases separated the two germline ends. The CDR3 nucleotides read TGTGCCAGCAGTTTATTACAGTACAATGAGCAGTTCTTC. This sequence encodes CASSLLQYNEQFF.

The gene calls are TRBV5-6 and TRBJ2-1; TRBD2 aligns across 7 bases. J was trimmed by 6 bases and V by 2 bases; bases with no gene match: 14. CDR1 SGHDT and CDR2 YYEEEE come from the germline V gene. This CDR3 spans 17 amino acids. The DNA for the CDR3 is TGTGCCAGCAGCTTAACGAGGTCAGAACTAGCGCTCAATGAGCAGTTCTTC. It encodes CASSLTRSELALNEQFF.

This chain joins TRBV6-6 and TRBJ2-3; 11 bases line up with TRBD2. The CDR3 has 15 residues. V dropped 6 bases and J dropped 3; count of bases not matched to a gene: 5. Germline V gene sequence: CDR1 MNHNY, CDR2 SVGAGI (reference sequence). As DNA, the CDR3 is TGTGCCAGCAGACTTAGCGGGGGGGCAACAGATACGCAGTATTTT. Its translation is CASRLSGGATDTQYF.

The chain couples TRBV21-1 to TRBJ1-6; the D call in the table, TRBD1, was not verified against the DNA. TRBV21-1 is marked as a pseudogene. The CDR3 totals 14 residues. The CDR3 DNA reads TGTGCCAGCAGGACAGGGTCCTATAATTCACCCCTCCACTTT. It codes for CASRTGSYNSPLHF.

The genes are TRBV6-5 and TRBJ2-5; TRBD1 aligns across 8 bases. This CDR3 is built from 15 residues. V lost 6 bases, J lost 2 bases, and 8 bases stayed unmatched. CDR1 and CDR2 (germline): MNHEY, SVGAGI. Written as DNA, the CDR3 is TGTGCCAGCAGAAGACTCAGGGGGCAACAAGAGACCCAGTACTTC. Translation: CASRRLRGQQETQYF.

CDR3 loop: CASSHLNQGYTDTQYF. The CDR3 nucleotides are TGCGCCAGCAGCCATTTAAACCAGGGGTACACAGATACGCAGTATTTT. This chain links TRBV4-1 with TRBJ2-3, with a tentative D call TRBD1 (6 bases). The CDR3 runs to 16 residues. Germline values: CDR1 MGHRA, CDR2 YSYEKL. The germline V and J ends were trimmed by 3 bases and 2 bases, with 15 bases remaining between them.

The chain employs TRBV27 and TRBJ1-1, with D uncertain. The CDR3 sequence is 15 residues long. Trimming shortened V by 7 bases and J by 0 bases, and 15 bases separated the two germline ends. Germline V lookup: CDR1 MNHEY, CDR2 SMNVEV (reference sequence). CDR3 amino acids: CASKHDGLMNTEAFF. The CDR3 bases are TGTGCCAGCAAACACGACGGGTTAATGAACACTGAAGCTTTCTTT.